The clone carrying this T cell receptor beta chain was recorded only once. Source study methods: Amplifying reference gene primers gave estimates of nucleated cell counts. The data were produced by immunoSEQ multiplex PCR, yet TCRdb's version contains in-frame clones alone and is incomplete. The V and J calls and the clone size are those of that table, but D and trimming were determined from the DNA. This sample yields about 280,000 clones, of which 85% are seen a single time; 4.5% to 5.5% belongs to the top ten. This sample stems from a study of blood T cell repertoires in COVID-19. Study-level information: Some COVID-19 samples were acute and others convalescent; all came from the United States, Italy and Spain. In each case, the material was cDNA or gDNA derived from T cells, B-cell-depleted T cells, or PBMCs.

The receptor was isolated from a man in his forties or fifties with active or convalescent COVID-19. Sequenced: peripheral blood.

The CDR3 region is CASSYSSGTSGYGYTF. The CDR3 DNA follows: TGTGCCAGCAGTTACTCCTCCGGGACATCGGGCTATGGCTACACCTTC. The V gene is TRBV6-5, the J gene TRBJ1-2; D might be TRBD1 (6 bases). Trimming cost V 0 bases and J 4 bases, with 15 bases left between them. CDR3 length equals 16 residues. CDR1 MNHEY and CDR2 SVGAGI come from the germline V gene.